The clone carrying this TCR beta chain was seen only once. V dropped 2 bases and J dropped 4 bases, with 14 bases sitting between them. The CDR3 is 15 amino acids. Germline CDR1 SGHTA, CDR2 FQGNSA. Source study methods: Nucleated cell number was recorded as an estimate derived from reference gene primer amplification. The protocol was immunoSEQ multiplex PCR, while the TCRdb copy is restricted to in-frame clones and leaves out a portion. V, J and clone size derive from that table, while D and trimming were established from the DNA sequence. The table includes 200,000 to 300,000 clones, about 81% detected once. This entry comes from a study of blood T cell repertoires in COVID-19. The overall study: The United States, Italy and Spain supplied acute and convalescent COVID-19 samples. The analysed material was cDNA or gDNA that came from T cells, B-cell-depleted T cells, or PBMCs.

Material: peripheral blood. The J gene is TRBJ1-1, the V gene TRBV7-2, with D possibly TRBD1 on 6 matching bases. The clonotype comes from a woman aged 55-75 years with active or convalescent COVID-19. CDR3 amino acids: CASSLWAGGGTEAFF. The CDR3 nucleotides read TGTGCCAGCAGCTTATGGGCGGGAGGGGGCACTGAAGCTTTCTTT.